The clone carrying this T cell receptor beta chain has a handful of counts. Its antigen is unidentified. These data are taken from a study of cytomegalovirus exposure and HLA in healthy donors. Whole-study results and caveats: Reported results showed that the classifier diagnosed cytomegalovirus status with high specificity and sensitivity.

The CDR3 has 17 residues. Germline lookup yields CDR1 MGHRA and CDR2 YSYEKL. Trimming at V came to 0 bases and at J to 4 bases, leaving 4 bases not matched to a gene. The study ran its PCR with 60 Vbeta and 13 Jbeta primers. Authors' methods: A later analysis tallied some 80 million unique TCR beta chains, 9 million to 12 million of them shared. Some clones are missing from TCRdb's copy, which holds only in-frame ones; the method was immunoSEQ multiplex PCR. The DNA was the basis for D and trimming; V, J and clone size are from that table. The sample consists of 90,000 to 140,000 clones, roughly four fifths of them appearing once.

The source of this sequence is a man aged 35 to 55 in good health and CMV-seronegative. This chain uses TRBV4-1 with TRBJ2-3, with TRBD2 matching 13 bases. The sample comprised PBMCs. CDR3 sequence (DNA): TGCGCCAGCAGCCAAGACACTAGCGGGAGGGCCGCAGATACGCAGTATTTT. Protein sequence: CASSQDTSGRAADTQYF.